One TCR beta chain is described in this entry. Antigen unknown. Other nucleotide sequences in the sample specify the same CDR3. PCR primers comprised 60 Vbeta and 13 Jbeta primers. Profiling relied on immunoSEQ multiplex PCR, and the TCRdb table lists in-frame clones only, not all of them. The table shows around 280,000 clones, with roughly 90% occurring only once. This record comes from a study of cytomegalovirus exposure and HLA in healthy donors. Overall study results and limits: It is likely that the observed cluster of highly shared sequence variants was a sequencing artifact.

This CDR3 is 16 amino acids long. Trimming took 0 bases from V and 2 from J; bases not matched to a gene: 1. From germline, CDR1 is SGDLS and CDR2 YYNGEE. The J gene is TRBJ2-5, the V gene TRBV9, with 13 bases identical to TRBD2. Sequencing input: PBMCs. This clonotype originated in a woman younger than 35 in good health and CMV-seronegative. The CDR3 loop is CASSVGLAGGQETQYF. DNA of the CDR3: TGTGCCAGCAGCGTAGGACTAGCGGGGGGTCAAGAGACCCAGTACTTC.